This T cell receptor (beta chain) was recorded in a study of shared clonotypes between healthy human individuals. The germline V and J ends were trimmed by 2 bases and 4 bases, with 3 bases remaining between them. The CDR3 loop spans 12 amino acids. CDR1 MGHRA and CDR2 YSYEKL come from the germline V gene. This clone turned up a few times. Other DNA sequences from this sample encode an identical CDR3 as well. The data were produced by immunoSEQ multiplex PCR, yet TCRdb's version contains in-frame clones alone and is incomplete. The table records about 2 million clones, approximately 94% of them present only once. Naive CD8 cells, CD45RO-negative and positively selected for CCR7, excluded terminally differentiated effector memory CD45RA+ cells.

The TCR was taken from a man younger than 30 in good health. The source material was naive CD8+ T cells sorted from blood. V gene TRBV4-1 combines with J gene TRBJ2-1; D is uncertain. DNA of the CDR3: TGCGCCAGCAGCCAAAGTTACAATGAGCAGTTCTTC. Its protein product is CASSQSYNEQFF.